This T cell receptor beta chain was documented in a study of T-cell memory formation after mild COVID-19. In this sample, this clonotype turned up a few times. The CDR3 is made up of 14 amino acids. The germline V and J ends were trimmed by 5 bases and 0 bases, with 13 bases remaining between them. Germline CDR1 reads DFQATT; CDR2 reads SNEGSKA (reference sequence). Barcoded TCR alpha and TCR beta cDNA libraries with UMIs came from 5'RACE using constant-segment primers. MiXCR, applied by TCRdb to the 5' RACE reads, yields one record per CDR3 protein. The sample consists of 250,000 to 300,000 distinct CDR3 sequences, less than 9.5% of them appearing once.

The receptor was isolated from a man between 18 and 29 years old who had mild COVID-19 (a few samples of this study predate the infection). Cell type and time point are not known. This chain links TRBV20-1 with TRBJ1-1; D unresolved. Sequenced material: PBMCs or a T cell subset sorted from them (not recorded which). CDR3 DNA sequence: TGCAGTGCTGGCAGACACCTCATGAACACTGAAGCTTTCTTT. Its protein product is CSAGRHLMNTEAFF.